Given below is one T cell receptor (beta chain) in context. This clonotype has at least ten counts. No antigen is known for it. It has no much larger one-base neighbor in the sample; base qualities were not kept. This sample is part of a study of T cells after yellow fever vaccination (dated by TCRdb to the late 2010s). Notes on the research overall: The SMART-Seq v4 Ultra Low Input RNA kit was used to prepare libraries from fractions with low cell numbers. Bulk PBMC replicates and cell subsets were isolated from blood drawn at multiple timepoints before and after both primary and secondary immunization. To follow T-cell clones before and after primary and booster YFV17D yellow fever vaccination, bulk TCR alpha and beta repertoires were sequenced over time. Two healthy male donors made up the cohort, one aged 18 to 29 years and the other aged 30 to 40 years.

TCR cDNA was made using 5'RACE template switching, a step that added a universal primer site and unique molecular identifiers. Priming for cDNA synthesis came from both the TCR alpha and TCR beta constant segments. Two PCR steps were used to amplify libraries, with sample barcodes and sequencing adapters being added in the second step. Libraries were sequenced on Illumina HiSeq 2500 (2x100 bp) or NovaSeq (2x150 bp). Per the source publication's procedure: Reads were demultiplexed and collapsed into UMI consensus sequences with MIGEC, and V(D)J alignment was performed with MiXCR. Vaccine-responding clonotypes were defined with edgeR using replicate PBMC samples, requiring FDR below 0.01 and a log2 fold change above 5 up to day 15. Each bulk clonotype received a CD4 or CD8 identity based on whether the sequenced CD4 or CD8 repertoire contained that clonotype at higher abundance. The public sequencing data were trimmed at Q25 with fastp and processed into clonotypes with MiXCR by TCRdb, which kept only in-frame beta chains. Each CDR3 protein appears once, grouped with its most common genes and DNA. TCRdb's processing, not the authors', yielded these V and J calls. In this sample the table shows hundreds of thousands of distinct CDR3 sequences, roughly 12% of which occur a single time. Jointly, the top ten make up around an eighth of the sample.

What the treatment or condition label conveys for this sample: live attenuated yellow fever vaccine strain. At each blood-draw timepoint, two biological replicates of bulk PBMCs were collected. PBMCs were isolated from peripheral blood using a standard Ficoll-Paque protocol. RNA was extracted with TriZol from bulk PBMCs, CD4 and CD8 fractions, and dextramer-positive and dextramer-negative fractions. Study-level results and caveats: A small share of clonotypes occurred in both CD4 and CD8 compartments, likely arising from convergent recombination. After the booster, most of the clones that had expanded following primary vaccination were detected again (about 95% of CD4 and 88% of CD8), which suggests that memory was broadly maintained. Computational filtering was required because FACS-sorted repertoires could contain abundant contaminating clonotypes from the bulk population. The study included only a couple of donors, which limits how far the findings can be generalized. The secondary T-cell response was weaker than the primary response but faster, peaking on day 5 instead of day 15.

Reading the germline V gene (reference sequence) gives CDR1 GTSNPN and CDR2 SVGIG. CDR3 length: 14 amino acids, cysteine to phenylalanine. Only CDR3 DNA remains: 42 bases, in frame from the first base. V ends up 1 base short and J 6 bases short, with an unmatched junction base count of 7. The chain uses TRBV30 and TRBJ2-3, with 7 junctional bases fitting TRBD2. This receptor was identified in a man aged 25 to 45 who received the YFV17D yellow fever vaccine. Sequenced here: PBMCs, sampled on the day of the yellow fever booster vaccination. The nucleotide sequence reads as follows: TGTGCCTGGAGTGGTGCGGGAGAAGCGGATACGCAGTATTTT. Its coded protein is CAWSGAGEADTQYF.